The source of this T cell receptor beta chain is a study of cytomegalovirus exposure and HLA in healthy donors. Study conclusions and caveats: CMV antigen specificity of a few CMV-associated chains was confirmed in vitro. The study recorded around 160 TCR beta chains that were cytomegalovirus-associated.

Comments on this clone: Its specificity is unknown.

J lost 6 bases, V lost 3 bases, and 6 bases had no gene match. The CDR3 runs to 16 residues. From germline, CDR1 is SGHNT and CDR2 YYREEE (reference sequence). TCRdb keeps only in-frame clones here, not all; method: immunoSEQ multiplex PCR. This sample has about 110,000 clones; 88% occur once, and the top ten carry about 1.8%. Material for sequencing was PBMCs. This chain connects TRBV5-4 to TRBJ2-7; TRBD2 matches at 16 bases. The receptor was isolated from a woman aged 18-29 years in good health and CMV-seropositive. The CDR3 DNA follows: TGTGCCAGCAGCTCGGGGACTAGCGGGGGGGCCTTCGAGCAGTACTTC. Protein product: CASSSGTSGGAFEQYF.